This TCR beta chain was obtained from a study of shared clonotypes between healthy human individuals. The assay was immunoSEQ multiplex PCR, and TCRdb's table has in-frame clones only and misses some. The table lists 1,400,000 or so clones, approximately 98.5% of them singletons. V shed 4 bases and J shed 7 bases, with 17 bases lying between them. Germline assignment: CDR1 LNHDA and CDR2 SQIVND (reference sequence). CDR3 length: 14 amino acids. Sequencing was carried out using naive CD4+ T cells sorted from blood. Subset of the sample: CD45RA+ positively selected. The clonotype comes from a man aged 25 to 40 in good health. This sequence joins TRBV19 and TRBJ2-7; D possibly corresponds to TRBD2 (5 bases). The CDR3 region has the DNA TGTGCCAGTAGTAGAGGCGAACCGTCGGGGGAGCAGTACTTC. Its translation: CASSRGEPSGEQYF. Full variable domain (outside the CDR3, taken from reference TRBV19 and TRBJ2-7): DGGITQSPKYLFRKEGQNVTLSCEQNLNHDAMYWYRQDPGQGLRLIYYSQIVNDFQKGDIAEGYSVSREKKESFPLTVTSAQKNPTAFYLCASSRGEPSGEQYFGPGTRLTVT.